This T cell receptor (beta chain) came from a study of blood T cell repertoires in COVID-19. As for the study in general: Both acute and convalescent COVID-19 samples were obtained from the United States, Italy and Spain. Nucleic acid was either cDNA or gDNA, and it came from T cells, B-cell-depleted T cells, or PBMCs.

Germline CDR1 is SGHAT and CDR2 is FQNNGV. The CDR3 is made up of 12 amino acids. The V and J ends lost 3 bases and 3 bases respectively, with 6 bases between them. Only in-frame clones appear in the TCRdb table, and some are missing; sequencing was by immunoSEQ multiplex PCR. The table includes more than 100,000 clones, approximately 81% detected once. V gene TRBV11-2 combines with J gene TRBJ2-7; possible D gene TRBD2, 5 bases. The sequencing input was peripheral blood. The TCR comes from a man aged 60-69 years with acute or convalescent COVID-19. CDR3 coding DNA: TGTGCCAGCAGCTTCGGGGACTACGAGCAGTACTTC. Protein product: CASSFGDYEQYF.